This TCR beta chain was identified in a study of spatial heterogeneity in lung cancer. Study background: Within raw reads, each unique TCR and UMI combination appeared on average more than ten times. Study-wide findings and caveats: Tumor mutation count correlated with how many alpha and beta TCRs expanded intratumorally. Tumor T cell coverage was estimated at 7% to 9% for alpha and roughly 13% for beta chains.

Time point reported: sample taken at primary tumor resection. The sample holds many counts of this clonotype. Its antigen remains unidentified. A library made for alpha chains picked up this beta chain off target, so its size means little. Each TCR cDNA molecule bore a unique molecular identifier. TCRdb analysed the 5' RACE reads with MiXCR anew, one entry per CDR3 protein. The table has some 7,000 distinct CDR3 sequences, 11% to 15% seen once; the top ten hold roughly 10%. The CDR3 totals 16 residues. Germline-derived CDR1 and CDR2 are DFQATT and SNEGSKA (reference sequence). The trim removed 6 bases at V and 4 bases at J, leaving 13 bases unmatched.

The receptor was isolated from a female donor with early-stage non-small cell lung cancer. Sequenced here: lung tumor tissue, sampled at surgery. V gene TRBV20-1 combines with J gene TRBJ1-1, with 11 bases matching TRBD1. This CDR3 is CSAKRTGGIGGTEAFF. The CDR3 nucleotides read TGCAGTGCGAAAAGGACAGGGGGCATAGGGGGCACTGAAGCTTTCTTT.